What follows are 8 T cell receptor beta chains derived from one specimen sequenced in a study of response to subunit inactivated influenza vaccine. A single record per CDR3 protein comes from TCRdb applying MiXCR to the RT-PCR reads. The sample shows around 570,000 distinct CDR3 sequences, 10% to 12% of them seen only once. This sample also appeared in a second study, on T cells expressing NK-cell markers. As that study records: UMI-tagged 5'RACE template switching yielded the TCR beta cDNA.

Specimen: PBMCs from blood, collected on the day of vaccination. These receptors were collected from a man between 50 and 59 years old who received an inactivated influenza vaccine.

The chain couples TRBV10-3 to TRBJ2-2; 9 nucleotides match TRBD1. V gave up 10 bases and J gave up 6 bases; unmatched junction bases: 9. The CDR3 extends over 14 amino acids. The V gene's germline CDR1 is ENHRY and CDR2 SYGVKD. The CDR3 region has the DNA TGTGCCACCGGCGGACAGGGGTGGGCCGGGGAGCTGTTTTTT. Its protein is CATGGQGWAGELFF.

At least ten counts were recorded for this clonotype. V is TRBV20-1 and J is TRBJ2-2, with 7 bases that match TRBD1. Germline CDR1 and CDR2: DFQATT and SNEGSKA (reference sequence). Losses at the gene ends were 5 bases for V and 5 bases for J; bases not matched to a gene: 8. The CDR3 is 14 amino acids. CDR3 sequence: CSARQGQPTGELFF. CDR3 in DNA: TGCAGTGCTCGCCAGGGACAGCCTACCGGGGAGCTGTTTTTT.

The chain is built from TRBV20-1 and TRBJ2-1, with D tentatively TRBD1 (6 bases). This CDR3 has 11 amino acids. V lost 3 bases to trimming and J lost 9 bases, with 9 bases between them. The germline CDR1 and CDR2 sequences are DFQATT and SNEGSKA (reference sequence). CDR3 DNA sequence: TGCAGTGCTAGCCGGACAGCTGAGCAGTTCTTC. Translated, it gives CSASRTAEQFF.

The chain couples TRBV10-3 to TRBJ2-5; no definite D call. The germline CDR1 and CDR2 sequences are ENHRY and SYGVKD. Trimming removed 10 bases from V and 5 bases from J, with 14 bases in between. The CDR3 loop spans 12 amino acids. CDR3 protein: CATAMNSETQYF. CDR3 DNA: TGTGCCACCGCCATGAATTCGGAGACCCAGTACTTC.

This clonotype has more than one count but fewer than ten. This chain joins TRBV4-2 and TRBJ2-3; 15 nucleotides align to TRBD2. Trimming at V came to 0 bases and at J to 7 bases, leaving 2 bases not matched to a gene. The CDR3 is made up of 16 amino acids. The germline gives CDR1 LGHNA, CDR2 YNFKEQ. This CDR3 is CASSQEGTSGGNTQYF. The CDR3 region has the DNA TGTGCCAGCAGCCAAGAAGGGACTAGCGGGGGGAATACGCAGTATTTT.

This clonotype was seen a few times. V is TRBV5-1 and J is TRBJ2-2; D is uncertain. Germline CDR1 reads SGHRS; CDR2 reads YFSETQ. The CDR3 loop spans 18 amino acids. The V and J ends lost 6 bases and 0 bases respectively, with 21 bases between them. The CDR3 is CASTPSVGRSSNTGELFF. Written as DNA, the CDR3 is TGCGCCAGCACACCATCGGTTGGGCGGAGCTCGAACACCGGGGAGCTGTTTTTT.

This clonotype showed up just a few times. This chain connects TRBV4-3 to TRBJ2-7, with 11 bases matching TRBD2. This CDR3 is 16 amino acids long. With 5 bases clipped from V and 2 bases from J, the junction kept 8 bases outside the gene matches. Germline CDR1 LGHNA, CDR2 YSLEER. The CDR3: CASSAISGRGAYEQYF. CDR3 in DNA: TGCGCCAGCAGCGCCATTAGCGGGAGGGGAGCCTACGAGCAGTACTTC.

This clonotype has only a few counts. This chain links TRBV9 with TRBJ2-2; D could derive from TRBD1 or TRBD2 (5 bases each). Germline CDR1 and CDR2: SGDLS and YYNGEE. V lost 4 bases and J lost 9, with 22 bases in between. The CDR3 is made up of 16 amino acids. Here the CDR3 reads CASSSRDHQVGRELFF. In DNA, the CDR3 is TGTGCCAGCAGCAGCCGGGACCATCAAGTCGGCAGGGAGCTGTTTTTT.